Shown below are 19 T cell receptor beta chains from a single sample sequenced in a study of shared clonotypes between healthy human individuals. Profiling relied on immunoSEQ multiplex PCR, and the TCRdb table lists in-frame clones only, not all of them. The sample includes roughly 1,500,000 clones, nearly 99% seen only once; the top ten take around 0.47%. Sequences were obtained from naive CD4+ T cells sorted from blood. Stated subset: CD45RA+ positively selected. The receptor set was obtained from a man between 25 and 39 years old in good health.

The genes are TRBV27 and TRBJ2-7; D gene ambiguous. The germline V gene encodes CDR1 MNHEY and CDR2 SMNVEV (reference sequence). Trimming pared 4 bases from V and 2 bases from J, leaving 15 bases between. The CDR3 loop spans 15 amino acids. CDR3 region: CASSSDQRLPYEQYF. Written as DNA, the CDR3 is TGTGCCAGCAGTTCCGACCAACGACTCCCCTACGAGCAGTACTTC.

This clone was seen only a few times. V is TRBV7-7 and J is TRBJ2-1; 7 bases align to TRBD2. The V gene's germline CDR1 is SSHAT and CDR2 FNYEAQ (reference sequence). Trimming removed 5 bases from V and 4 bases from J; junction bases left unmatched: 11. CDR3 length: 16 amino acids. In DNA form, the CDR3 reads TGTGCCAGCAGCCCAGGAGAGGGACTACAATACAATGAGCAGTTCTTC. It codes for CASSPGEGLQYNEQFF.

Worth noting for this clone: Other DNA sequences in this specimen translate into the identical CDR3. The chain carries TRBV10-3 and TRBJ2-7, with D hard to call. V was cut by 2 bases and J by 3 bases, with 5 bases left in between. Germline V gene sequence: CDR1 ENHRY, CDR2 SYGVKD. The CDR3 runs to 12 residues. The CDR3 loop is CAISEKGYEQYF. For the CDR3, the DNA is TGTGCCATCAGTGAGAAGGGCTACGAGCAGTACTTC.

The chain is built from TRBV28 and TRBJ2-2; TRBD1 might be the D (6 bases). Trimming shortened V by 7 bases and J by 5 bases, and 14 bases separated the two germline ends. Germline V gives CDR1 MDHEN, CDR2 SYDVKM. CDR3 length: 14 residues. In DNA, the CDR3 is TGTGCCAGCACGGACAGTTTAAGTACCGGGGAGCTGTTTTTT. Protein sequence: CASTDSLSTGELFF.

The chain carries TRBV6-1 and TRBJ1-2; D is uncertain. Trimming removed 2 bases from V and 2 bases from J, with 9 bases in between. The CDR3 spans 14 residues. CDR1 is MNHNS, CDR2 SASEGT, per germline. Here the CDR3 DNA reads TGTGCCAGCAGTGAATCTCCGGGGAACTATGGCTACACCTTC. Translated, it gives CASSESPGNYGYTF.

The V call is TRBV6-1, the J call TRBJ1-5, with TRBD1 matching 8 bases. The V gene end was trimmed by 4 bases and the J gene end by 0 bases; junction bases not matched to a gene: 11. In germline, CDR1 is MNHNS, CDR2 SASEGT. The CDR3 contains 18 residues. The CDR3 region is CASSGLAPGTGSNQPQHF. CDR3 coding DNA: TGTGCCAGCAGTGGTCTAGCCCCAGGGACAGGTAGCAATCAGCCCCAGCATTTT.

The chain combines TRBV18 with TRBJ1-5; possibly TRBD1 for D (5 bases). Germline V lookup: CDR1 KGHSH, CDR2 LQKENI. This CDR3 spans 15 amino acids. V lost 3 bases, J lost 9 bases, and 18 bases lay in between. DNA for the CDR3: TGTGCCAGCTCACCGATGGGACGGCATTTGGGGCCCCAGCATTTT. Protein sequence: CASSPMGRHLGPQHF.

The rearrangement joins TRBV27 to TRBJ1-4, with D unclear. Germline CDR1 and CDR2: MNHEY and SMNVEV (reference sequence). This CDR3 has 14 residues. V was clipped by 3 bases and J by 2 bases, with 7 bases between them. The CDR3 DNA follows: TGTGCCAGCAGTTTTGGATGGACTAATGAAAAACTGTTTTTT. Amino acid sequence: CASSFGWTNEKLFF.

This clone was recorded only once. The genes are TRBV5-1 and TRBJ2-7; D is unclear. Germline V gene sequence: CDR1 SGHRS, CDR2 YFSETQ. The CDR3 is 15 amino acids. V was pared by 4 bases and J by 6 bases, with 20 bases between. DNA for the CDR3: TGCGCCAGCAGCGTATCTGGCAGACCCTACGCCGAGCAGTACTTC. It is translated as CASSVSGRPYAEQYF.

V usage is TRBV15 and J usage is TRBJ1-2; D is possibly TRBD1 (5 bases). Trimming took off 0 bases at V and 0 bases at J, with 11 bases between the two ends. CDR1 LNHNV and CDR2 YYDKDF come from the germline V gene (reference sequence). There are 16 residues in the CDR3. DNA of the CDR3: TGTGCCACCAGCAGAGATGGGGCCCCCTCTAACTATGGCTACACCTTC. This codes for CATSRDGAPSNYGYTF.

The rearrangement uses TRBV10-1 and TRBJ2-5; maybe TRBD1 (6 bases). Germline V gene sequence: CDR1 WNHNN, CDR2 SYGVQD (reference sequence). V was pared by 3 bases and J by 5 bases, with 10 bases between. This CDR3 contains 13 residues. The CDR3 region has the DNA TGCGCCAGCAGTGACAGGGGACCGGAGACCCAGTACTTC. Translated: CASSDRGPETQYF.

A word on this clone: In the same sample, other DNA sequences code for this CDR3. This rearrangement joins TRBV9 to TRBJ1-5; D gene ambiguous. The CDR3 is made up of 15 amino acids. Trimming left V 0 bases short and J 3 bases short, with 10 bases between. Germline-derived CDR1 and CDR2 are SGDLS and YYNGEE. In nucleotides, the CDR3 is TGTGCCAGCAGCGTAGGCCGTGGGTCCAATCAGCCCCAGCATTTT. Translation: CASSVGRGSNQPQHF. The variable domain in full, completed from reference TRBV9 and TRBJ1-5, reads DSGVTQTPKHLITATGQRVTLRCSPRSGDLSVYWYQQSLDQGLQFLIQYYNGEERAKGNILERFSAQQFPDLHSELNLSSLELGDSALYFCASSVGRGSNQPQHFGDGTRLSIL.

The chain uses TRBV30 and TRBJ1-1; D not certain. Deletions cut 2 bases from V and 5 bases from J, with 12 bases between. Germline values: CDR1 GTSNPN, CDR2 SVGIG (reference sequence). The CDR3 sequence is 13 residues long. The CDR3 sequence: CAWSRGPRTEAFF. For the CDR3, the DNA is TGTGCCTGGAGTCGAGGTCCGAGAACTGAAGCTTTCTTT. The full variable domain, completed using reference TRBV30 and TRBJ1-1, is SQTIHQWPATLVQPVGSPLSLECTVEGTSNPNLYWYRQAAGRGLQLLFYSVGIGQISSEVPQNLSASRPQDRQFILSSKKLLLSDSGFYLCAWSRGPRTEAFFGQGTRLTVV.

The chain has TRBV18 and TRBJ1-1; perhaps TRBD1 as D (6 bases). There are 13 residues in the CDR3. Germline V gives CDR1 KGHSH, CDR2 LQKENI. Trimming removed 2 bases from V and 10 bases from J, with 14 bases in between. The CDR3 sequence: CASSPEDLGGAFF. The CDR3 nucleotides are TGTGCCAGCTCACCAGAAGACCTAGGGGGAGCTTTCTTT.

V and J are TRBV30 and TRBJ1-1; D remains ambiguous. The CDR3 has 13 residues. Germline CDR1 reads GTSNPN; CDR2 reads SVGIG (reference sequence). Trimming left V 4 bases short and J 3 bases short, with 12 bases between. For the CDR3, the DNA is TGTGCCTGGACTCTCGGCACCGACACTGAAGCTTTCTTT. Amino acid sequence: CAWTLGTDTEAFF.

This clone was seen only once. This specimen includes other DNA sequences encoding the same CDR3. The chain is built from TRBV28 and TRBJ2-5; D is unresolved. V was cut by 6 bases and J by 1 base, with 6 bases left in between. The CDR3 contains 12 residues. The germline V gene has CDR1 MDHEN and CDR2 SYDVKM. CDR3 coding DNA: TGTGCCAGCAGCTCCCCCCAAGAGACCCAGTACTTC. Its protein product is CASSSPQETQYF.

This chain joins TRBV10-3 and TRBJ2-7; 8 nucleotides agree with TRBD2. Germline values: CDR1 ENHRY, CDR2 SYGVKD. V was clipped by 6 bases and J by 4 bases; unmatched bases: 5. The CDR3 has 13 amino acids. DNA of the CDR3: TGTGCCATCAGGGGGACTAGTATTTACGAGCAGTACTTC. Translation gives CAIRGTSIYEQYF.

This rearrangement joins TRBV21-1 to TRBJ2-7; the D segment call TRBD1 is taken from the table without a DNA check. TRBV21-1 is designated a pseudogene. The CDR3 runs to 16 residues. The CDR3 here is CASSPQTGTGDGEQYF. Written as DNA, the CDR3 is TGTGCCAGCAGCCCACAAACCGGGACAGGGGATGGCGAGCAGTACTTC.

The rearrangement uses TRBV5-1 and TRBJ2-1; 9 positions agree with TRBD1. The CDR3 length is 14 residues. V trimming: 0 bases; J trimming: 9 bases; junction bases outside the gene matches: 4. The germline V gene encodes CDR1 SGHRS and CDR2 YFSETQ. For the CDR3, the DNA is TGCGCCAGCAGCTTGGGGGGACAGGGAATTGAGCAGTTCTTC. As protein: CASSLGGQGIEQFF.